A selection of T cell receptor beta chains follows, all from one sample in a study of blood T cell repertoires in COVID-19. The assay was immunoSEQ multiplex PCR, and TCRdb's table has in-frame clones only and misses some. Of about 370,000 clones listed, 70% to 90% are singletons. The sequencing sample was made of peripheral blood. The receptors originated from a woman younger than 45 with COVID-19, enrolled during active disease. Both conserved end residues are part of each CDR3. The D gene is left open where the match is weak. For some rows the clone size is stated as once, few or many, or as a class when expanded; others skip it.

>NA|TRBJ2-3|NA|TRBV13
CASSLDEADTQYF
TGTGCCAGCAGCTTAGATGAGGCGGATACGCAGTATTTT
>NA|TRBJ2-1|NA|TRBV12-3/TRBV12-4
CASSLGQHNEQFF
TGTGCCAGCAGTTTAGGACAGCACAATGAGCAGTTCTTC
>TRBD1|TRBJ2-7|NA|TRBV7-9
CASSGTGQGGYEQYF
TGTGCCAGCAGCGGTACGGGACAGGGGGGCTACGAGCAGTACTTC
>TRBD2|TRBJ2-1|NA|TRBV3-1/TRBV3-2
CASSQDTSGRFSEQFF
TGTGCCAGCAGCCAAGACACTAGCGGGAGGTTTAGTGAGCAGTTCTTC
>TRBD1|TRBJ1-1|few|TRBV6-5
CASSGRGPDTEAFF
TGTGCCAGCAGCGGCAGGGGGCCGGACACTGAAGCTTTCTTT
>NA|TRBJ1-4|NA|TRBV2
CASSDREKLFF
TGTGCCAGCAGTGACCGTGAAAAACTGTTTTTT
>TRBD1|TRBJ2-5|NA|TRBV30
CAWGRQGLETQYF
TGTGCCTGGGGGAGACAGGGCCTGGAGACCCAGTACTTC
>TRBD2|TRBJ2-1|NA|TRBV9
CASSLRGSSYNEQFF
TGTGCCAGCAGCCTCCGCGGGAGCTCCTACAATGAGCAGTTCTTC
>TRBD1|TRBJ1-5|NA|TRBV5-1
CASSQGGGNQPQHF
TGCGCCAGCAGCCAGGGGGGAGGCAATCAGCCCCAGCATTTT
>NA|TRBJ1-5|NA|TRBV28
CASSPGGVGQPQHF
TGTGCCAGCAGCCCCGGGGGGGTTGGTCAGCCCCAGCATTTT
>NA|TRBJ1-1|NA|TRBV5-4
CASSLSPVLNTEAFF
TGTGCCAGCAGCTTGTCCCCGGTTTTGAACACTGAAGCTTTCTTT
>TRBD2|TRBJ2-3|NA|TRBV5-6
CASRELAGITSTDTQYF
TGTGCCAGCAGGGAACTAGCGGGGATCACTAGCACAGATACGCAGTATTTT
>TRBD2|TRBJ2-2|NA|TRBV19
CASSIDREGGELFF
TGTGCCAGTAGTATAGACAGGGAGGGCGGGGAGCTGTTTTTT
>NA|TRBJ2-4|NA|TRBV20-1
CSARAENIQYF
TGCAGTGCTAGAGCCGAAAACATTCAGTACTTC
>NA|TRBJ1-2|NA|TRBV9
CASKAGERLNYGYTF
TGTGCCAGCAAGGCAGGGGAGAGACTGAACTATGGCTACACCTTC
>TRBD2|TRBJ2-1|NA|TRBV9
CASSVAATSGDWKDEQFF
TGTGCCAGCAGCGTAGCGGCTACTAGCGGGGATTGGAAGGATGAGCAGTTCTTC
>NA|TRBJ1-2|NA|TRBV30
CAWNGGYGYTF
TGTGCCTGGAACGGGGGGTATGGCTACACCTTC
>NA|TRBJ2-3|NA|TRBV29-1
CSVPRLSTDTQYF
TGCAGCGTCCCTCGACTCAGCACAGATACGCAGTATTTT
>NA|TRBJ1-1|NA|TRBV11-2
CASSATAEAFF
TGTGCCAGCAGCGCAACGGCTGAAGCTTTCTTT
>NA|TRBJ2-5|NA|TRBV7-2
CASSLATSRGQETQYF
TGTGCCAGCAGCTTAGCTACTAGTCGGGGCCAAGAGACCCAGTACTTC
>NA|TRBJ2-7|NA|TRBV28
CASSLYAVSYEQYF
TGTGCCAGCAGTTTATATGCAGTCTCCTACGAGCAGTACTTC
>TRBD1|TRBJ2-7|few|TRBV25-1
CASSGRTGREQYF
TGTGCCAGCAGTGGGCGGACAGGGAGAGAGCAGTACTTC
>TRBD1|TRBJ1-5|once|TRBV12-3/TRBV12-4
CASNYPGQAQHF
TGTGCCAGCAACTATCCGGGACAGGCCCAGCATTTT
>TRBD1|TRBJ1-4|NA|TRBV28
CASSSSTGANEKLFF
TGTGCCAGCAGTTCGTCAACAGGGGCTAATGAAAAACTGTTTTTT
>TRBD1|TRBJ1-4|NA|TRBV7-7
CASSLGTDNEKLFF
TGTGCTAGCAGCTTAGGGACAGATAATGAAAAACTGTTTTTT
>NA|TRBJ1-2|NA|TRBV15
CATSSARGLGYGYTF
TGTGCCACCAGCAGCGCCCGGGGGTTGGGCTATGGCTACACCTTC
>NA|TRBJ2-1|NA|TRBV6-5
CASRAIAKGTNEQFF
TGTGCCAGCAGGGCTATAGCGAAAGGTACGAATGAGCAGTTCTTC
>NA|TRBJ1-1|NA|TRBV29-1
CSVGLGVMNTEAFF
TGCAGCGTTGGCTTGGGCGTTATGAACACTGAAGCTTTCTTT
>TRBD1|TRBJ2-1|NA|TRBV27
CASSLSGQASYNEQFF
TGTGCCAGCAGTCTATCGGGACAGGCGTCCTACAATGAGCAGTTCTTC
>NA|TRBJ1-1|NA|TRBV12-3/TRBV12-4
CASSLTPREAFF
TGTGCCAGCAGTCTAACTCCGCGCGAAGCTTTCTTT
>TRBD1|TRBJ1-1|NA|TRBV5-1
CASSFHNRGRAMNTEAFF
TGCGCCAGCAGCTTTCACAACAGGGGGCGGGCCATGAACACTGAAGCTTTCTTT
>NA|TRBJ2-7|NA|TRBV11-2
CASSPDSPHEQYF
TGTGCCAGCAGCCCGGACAGCCCCCACGAGCAGTACTTC
>NA|TRBJ2-5|NA|TRBV5-1
CASSSQGGGGETQYF
TGCGCCAGCAGCTCCCAGGGAGGTGGCGGAGAGACCCAGTACTTC
>NA|TRBJ1-5|NA|TRBV18
CASSLAGKPQHF
TGTGCCAGCTCACTTGCAGGGAAGCCCCAGCATTTT
>TRBD2|TRBJ2-1|NA|TRBV15
CATRLAGGWDYNEQFF
TGTGCCACCAGGCTAGCGGGAGGGTGGGATTACAATGAGCAGTTCTTC
>TRBD2|TRBJ2-1|NA|TRBV5-1
CASSFVSGGPYNEQFF
TGCGCCAGCAGCTTTGTATCGGGGGGGCCCTACAATGAGCAGTTCTTC
>TRBD1|TRBJ1-4|NA|TRBV4-1
CASSRGQGAQGKLFF
TGCGCCAGCAGCAGGGGACAGGGGGCCCAGGGGAAACTGTTTTTT
>TRBD2|TRBJ2-1|once|TRBV5-1
CASSQARGTSGGVSYNEQFF
TGCGCCAGCAGCCAAGCGCGTGGGACTAGCGGGGGGGTCTCCTACAATGAGCAGTTCTTC
>NA|TRBJ1-1|NA|TRBV4-3
CASSQVTSNTEAFF
TGCGCCAGCAGCCAAGTTACCAGTAACACTGAAGCTTTCTTT
>NA|TRBJ2-5|NA|TRBV7-9
CASSSPGLEAPRIDETQYF
TGTGCCAGCAGCTCCCCGGGACTTGAAGCTCCAAGGATCGATGAGACCCAGTACTTC
>NA|TRBJ2-3|NA|TRBV18
CASSSGGVTDTQYF
TGTGCCAGCTCGTCCGGGGGTGTCACAGATACGCAGTATTTT
>TRBD2|TRBJ2-1|NA|TRBV5-1
CASSPPGLAGNEQFF
TGCGCCAGCAGCCCCCCGGGACTAGCGGGGAATGAGCAGTTCTTC
>NA|TRBJ2-1|NA|TRBV5-1
CASSLHFQYEQFF
TGCGCCAGCAGCTTGCATTTTCAGTATGAGCAGTTCTTC
>NA|TRBJ1-6|NA|TRBV6-6
CASSLADRVYNSPLHF
TGTGCCAGCAGTTTAGCCGACAGAGTCTATAATTCACCCCTCCACTTT
>NA|TRBJ1-1|once|TRBV10-3
CAVEGQINTEAFF
TGTGCCGTAGAAGGACAGATAAACACTGAAGCTTTCTTT
>NA|TRBJ2-5|NA|TRBV5-1
CASSLGFGQSLEETQYF
TGCGCCAGCAGCTTGGGATTCGGACAATCACTTGAGGAGACCCAGTACTTC
>NA|TRBJ2-1|once|TRBV7-6
CASSFTQKYNEQFF
TGTGCCAGCAGCTTTACACAGAAATACAATGAGCAGTTCTTC
>NA|TRBJ1-6|NA|TRBV4-3
CASSQDTGNSPLHF
TGCGCCAGCAGCCAAGATACAGGGAATTCACCCCTCCACTTT
>TRBD1|TRBJ1-2|NA|TRBV9
CASSVVTGTGYGYTF
TGTGCCAGCAGCGTAGTCACAGGGACAGGCTATGGCTACACCTTC
>NA|TRBJ2-5|NA|TRBV11-2
CASSRESGRQETQYF
TGTGCCAGCAGCCGCGAATCCGGCAGGCAAGAGACCCAGTACTTC
>NA|TRBJ2-7|NA|TRBV5-1
CASSPQSYEQYF
TGCGCCAGCAGCCCACAGAGTTACGAGCAGTACTTC
>TRBD1|TRBJ1-2|few|TRBV28
CASRRGQRGYTF
TGTGCCAGCAGGAGGGGACAGCGGGGCTACACCTTC
>TRBD1|TRBJ1-4|NA|TRBV3-1/TRBV3-2
CASSQGADRLFEKLFF
TGTGCCAGCAGCCAAGGGGCGGACAGGCTTTTTGAAAAACTGTTTTTT
>TRBD1|TRBJ2-1|NA|TRBV14
CASSLTGGYNEQFF
TGTGCCAGCAGCCTGACAGGGGGTTACAATGAGCAGTTCTTC